Shown below are 27 T cell receptor beta chains from a single sample sequenced in a study of early T cells in non-severe SARS-CoV-2 infection. Via MiXCR, TCRdb re-called the 5' RACE reads, giving one row per CDR3 protein. Of around 63,000 distinct CDR3 sequences in the sample, 10% to 15% are singletons; the top ten hold 4% to 5%. Sequencing was carried out using whole blood. Source of these receptors: an adult who was a healthcare worker with PCR-confirmed SARS-CoV-2 infection or an uninfected control (not recorded which).

This chain uses TRBV20-1 with TRBJ1-1; D unresolved. Germline loops: CDR1 DFQATT, CDR2 SNEGSKA (reference sequence). This CDR3 is built from 13 residues. The V end lost 5 bases, the J end lost 0 bases, and 10 bases lay between the germline ends. CDR3 region: CSAHRNMNTEAFF. In nucleotides, the CDR3 is TGCAGTGCTCACAGAAACATGAACACTGAAGCTTTCTTT.

The J gene is TRBJ1-1, the V gene TRBV3-1; D might be TRBD1 (6 bases). The CDR3 has 16 amino acids. V was pared by 1 base and J by 1 base, with 13 bases between. Germline V gene sequence: CDR1 LGHDT, CDR2 YNNKEL (reference sequence). The DNA for the CDR3 is TGTGCCAGCAGCCAAGCCCCCCAGGGGACGAACACTGAAGCTTTCTTT. Encoded protein: CASSQAPQGTNTEAFF. The full variable domain, completed using reference TRBV3-1 and TRBJ1-1, is DTAVSQTPKYLVTQMGNDKSIKCEQNLGHDTMYWYKQDSKKFLKIMFSYNNKELIINETVPNRFSPKSPDKAHLNLHINSLELGDSAVYFCASSQAPQGTNTEAFFGQGTRLTVV.

At least ten counts were recorded for this clonotype. V gene TRBV11-2 combines with J gene TRBJ1-1; D gene unclear. This CDR3 is built from 15 residues. Germline CDR1 SGHAT, CDR2 FQNNGV. V lost 1 base and J lost 0, with 9 bases in between. CDR3 nucleotides: TGTGCCAGCAGCTTAGTCCGGGGAGTGAACACTGAAGCTTTCTTT. Its protein is CASSLVRGVNTEAFF.

The sample holds many counts of this clonotype. This chain links TRBV21-1 with TRBJ2-3. TRBV21-1 constitutes a pseudogene. This CDR3 has 13 amino acids. DNA for the CDR3: TGTGCCAGCGACCCGAGGAGCACAGATACGCAGTATTTT. Protein sequence: CASDPRSTDTQYF.

This clonotype was detected only a few times. The chain is built from TRBV6-5 and TRBJ1-5, with D tentatively TRBD1 (6 bases). Germline V gene data show CDR1 as MNHEY and CDR2 as SVGAGI. The V end lost 6 bases, the J end lost 0 bases, and 12 bases lay between the germline ends. This CDR3 has 15 amino acids. CDR3 sequence reads: CASRQGGSSNQPQHF. For the CDR3, the DNA is TGTGCCAGCAGACAGGGCGGGAGTAGCAATCAGCCCCAGCATTTT.

This clonotype appeared many times. This chain connects TRBV5-1 to TRBJ2-6; weak D call: TRBD2 (5 bases). The ends were cut back, 7 bases at V and 4 bases at J, with 18 bases in the middle. Germline CDR1 and CDR2: SGHRS and YFSETQ. The CDR3 covers 16 residues. The CDR3 is CASGELMGSGANVLTF. The CDR3 region has the DNA TGCGCCAGCGGGGAGCTCATGGGATCCGGGGCCAACGTCCTGACTTTC.

The chain is built from TRBV3-1 and TRBJ2-1; a possible D gene is TRBD2 (6 bases). V gave up 8 bases and J gave up 8 bases, with 16 bases separating them. Germline CDR1 and CDR2: LGHDT and YNNKEL (reference sequence). The CDR3 covers 13 residues. CDR3 DNA sequence: TGTGCCAGCCGGCTGGAGGGGATGGATGAGCAGTTCTTC. The encoded protein is CASRLEGMDEQFF.

This chain uses TRBV7-8 with TRBJ1-5, with a possible D match to TRBD1 (5 bases). Germline V gives CDR1 SGHVS, CDR2 FQNEAQ. The length of the CDR3 is 15 residues. Deletions cut 5 bases from V and 0 bases from J, with 11 bases between. CDR3 DNA sequence: TGTGCCAGCAGCGACAACAGGCATAGCAATCAGCCCCAGCATTTT. Its protein is CASSDNRHSNQPQHF. The full variable domain, rest sourced from reference TRBV7-8 and TRBJ1-5, is GAGVSQSPRYKVAKRGQDVALRCDPISGHVSLFWYQQALGQGPEFLTYFQNEAQLDKSGLPSDRFFAERPEGSVSTLKIQRTQQEDSAVYLCASSDNRHSNQPQHFGDGTRLSIL.

In its sample, this clonotype was seen many times. CDR3 sequence: CASSLSFATNEKLFF. The CDR3 DNA reads TGTGCCAGTAGCCTGAGCTTTGCAACTAATGAAAAACTGTTTTTT. The chain links TRBV19 to TRBJ1-4, with D hard to call. V was clipped by 6 bases and J by 0 bases, with 11 bases between them. Germline loops: CDR1 LNHDA, CDR2 SQIVND (reference sequence). This CDR3 has 15 amino acids.

This clonotype occurred many times. V and J are TRBV6-6 and TRBJ2-7; 7 bases align to TRBD2. The CDR3 length is 11 residues. CDR1 and CDR2 from the germline V gene are MNHNY and SVGAGI (reference sequence). The V and J ends lost 7 bases and 4 bases, in that order; junction bases with no gene match: 1. CDR3 region: CASTGGYEQYF. The CDR3 DNA reads TGTGCCAGCACCGGGGGGTACGAGCAGTACTTC.

In its sample, this clonotype was seen many times. The V gene is TRBV20-1, the J gene TRBJ1-2; 11 bases are shared with TRBD1. CDR3 length: 13 amino acids. The germline CDR1 and CDR2 sequences are DFQATT and SNEGSKA (reference sequence). The J segment lost 7 bases and the V segment lost 5 bases, leaving 6 bases of the junction unmatched. This CDR3 is CSAGTGGQGGYTF. The CDR3 DNA sequence: TGCAGTGCTGGGACAGGGGGACAGGGTGGCTACACCTTC.

This clonotype came up a few times. The chain couples TRBV7-9 to TRBJ2-7, with 8 bases that match TRBD1. This CDR3 region has 14 residues. J lost 4 bases, V lost 8 bases, and 10 bases had no gene match. In germline, CDR1 is SEHNR, CDR2 FQNEAQ (reference sequence). CDR3 residues: CASGPSDRDYEQYF. In DNA, the CDR3 is TGTGCCAGCGGACCATCGGACAGGGATTACGAGCAGTACTTC.

In its sample, this clonotype was seen many times. This chain connects TRBV7-6 to TRBJ1-1; TRBD1 matches at 7 bases. Germline V CDR1 and CDR2: SGHVS, FNYEAQ. There are 14 residues in the CDR3. V was clipped by 2 bases and J by 7 bases; unmatched bases: 7. The CDR3 region has the DNA TGTGCCAGCAGCTTAAGAGGGGGCCTGGATGAAGCTTTCTTT. As protein: CASSLRGGLDEAFF.

This clonotype has ten or more counts. The chain couples TRBV30 to TRBJ1-5, with D uncertain. The length of the CDR3 is 13 residues. The germline V gene has CDR1 GTSNPN and CDR2 SVGIG (reference sequence). V gave up 3 bases and J gave up 4 bases, with 10 bases separating them. The CDR3 loop reads CAWSTYGNQPQHF. CDR3 nucleotides: TGTGCCTGGAGCACATATGGGAATCAGCCCCAGCATTTT.

This clonotype was seen ten or more times. The chain uses TRBV12-3 or TRBV12-4 and TRBJ2-3; possible D gene TRBD2, 5 bases. The CDR3 is 16 residues long. Trimming removed 6 bases at V and 1 base at J, with 17 bases between. The CDR3 bases are TGTGCCAGCAGCTTCCTCCCCTGGGGAGGCACAGATACGCAGTATTTT. Residues: CASSFLPWGGTDTQYF.

This clonotype appeared many times. The CDR3 spells CASSGAGASSYEQYF. The DNA of the CDR3 is TGTGCCAGCAGCGGGGCCGGGGCCAGTTCCTACGAGCAGTACTTC. The chain carries TRBV5-4 and TRBJ2-7, with D perhaps TRBD1 or TRBD2 (5 bases each). This CDR3 is built from 15 residues. V gave up 4 bases and J gave up 1 base, with 15 bases separating them. Germline assignment: CDR1 SGHNT and CDR2 YYREEE (reference sequence).

The table lists this clonotype with a few counts. The V gene is TRBV10-3, the J gene TRBJ2-3; D might be TRBD1 (6 bases). Per the germline V gene, CDR1 is ENHRY and CDR2 is SYGVKD. This CDR3 region has 17 residues. The V end lost 6 bases, the J end lost 4 bases, and 23 bases lay between the germline ends. In DNA form, the CDR3 reads TGTGCCATCAGAGACAGGACCGCAACCTCCCCTTCAGATACGCAGTATTTT. Its protein product is CAIRDRTATSPSDTQYF.

This clonotype has at least ten counts. This chain connects TRBV7-9 to TRBJ1-1, with a possible D match to TRBD1 (5 bases). V was shortened by 3 bases and J by 3 bases, with 8 bases between the two germline ends. CDR3 length: 13 amino acids. CDR1 SEHNR and CDR2 FQNEAQ come from the germline V gene (reference sequence). The CDR3 here is CASSLGDHTEAFF. The CDR3 DNA reads as TGTGCCAGCAGCTTGGGGGACCACACTGAAGCTTTCTTT.

This clonotype was counted at least ten times. The chain is built from TRBV19 and TRBJ1-4, with 8 bases fitting TRBD1. Per the germline V gene, CDR1 is LNHDA and CDR2 is SQIVND (reference sequence). This CDR3 is 15 amino acids long. V lost 3 bases, J lost 8 bases, and 8 bases stayed unmatched. The CDR3 sequence: CASSITGTGLEKLFF. The CDR3 bases are TGTGCCAGTAGTATCACCGGGACAGGCCTAGAAAAACTGTTTTTT.

This clonotype was observed at least ten times. Here the CDR3 DNA reads TGTGCCAGCAGTGACAGGGCCGACACCGGGGAGCTGTTTTTT. This translates into CASSDRADTGELFF. The rearrangement links TRBV6-4 to TRBJ2-2; D remains unclear. V was clipped by 2 bases and J by 3 bases, with 7 bases between them. The length of the CDR3 is 14 residues. CDR1 and CDR2 from the germline V gene are MRHNA and SNTAGT.

This clonotype was detected many times. CDR3: CASSLVGVPNTGELFF. The CDR3, as DNA: TGTGCCAGCAGCTTAGTCGGGGTGCCGAACACCGGGGAGCTGTTTTTT. The gene calls are TRBV7-6 and TRBJ2-2; D might be TRBD2 (5 bases). V was shortened by 1 base and J by 0 bases, with 9 bases between the two germline ends. Germline V gene sequence: CDR1 SGHVS, CDR2 FNYEAQ. The CDR3 is 16 amino acids.

V usage is TRBV30 and J usage is TRBJ1-1; D not resolved. The V gene's germline CDR1 is GTSNPN and CDR2 SVGIG (reference sequence). CDR3 length: 11 amino acids. V gave up 4 bases and J gave up 5 bases, with 8 bases separating them. The CDR3 DNA sequence: TGTGCCTGGATAGGTTGGACTGAAGCTTTCTTT. Protein sequence: CAWIGWTEAFF.

The rearrangement uses TRBV11-2 and TRBJ1-1, with D uncertain. Germline CDR1 and CDR2: SGHAT and FQNNGV. This CDR3 is 15 amino acids long. Trimming stripped 1 base from V and 5 bases from J, with 14 bases between. CDR3: CASSLGAAYGTEAFF. DNA of the CDR3: TGTGCCAGCAGCTTAGGGGCAGCCTATGGAACTGAAGCTTTCTTT. Variable domain in full (rest from reference TRBV11-2 and TRBJ1-1): EAGVAQSPRYKIIEKRQSVAFWCNPISGHATLYWYQQILGQGPKLLIQFQNNGVVDDSQLPKDRFSAERLKGVDSTLKIQPAKLEDSAVYLCASSLGAAYGTEAFFGQGTRLTVV.

The V and J genes are TRBV5-1 and TRBJ2-3; 8 bases map to TRBD2. V lost 4 bases and J lost 9; bases outside the gene matches: 16. In germline, CDR1 is SGHRS, CDR2 YFSETQ. The CDR3 sequence is 16 residues long. CDR3 region: CASSPREGVTGGTQYF. The CDR3 DNA sequence: TGCGCCAGCAGCCCCCGGGAGGGGGTGACTGGGGGCACGCAGTATTTT.

The chain carries TRBV7-9 and TRBJ1-5; TRBD1 is a possible D gene (5 bases). Trimming stripped 5 bases from V and 5 bases from J, with 16 bases between. CDR3 length: 15 residues. The germline V gene encodes CDR1 SEHNR and CDR2 FQNEAQ (reference sequence). The CDR3 nucleotides read TGTGCCAGCAGCCCGGACGGGACTCAGCATCAGCCCCAGCATTTT. As protein: CASSPDGTQHQPQHF.

Ten or more counts support this clonotype. The V gene is TRBV5-5, the J gene TRBJ1-3; D is unclear. CDR3 size: 14 residues. Looked up from germline, CDR1 is SGHKS and CDR2 is YYEKEE (reference sequence). V shed 1 base and J shed 2 bases, with 7 bases lying between them. This CDR3 reads CASSLLPAGNTIYF. CDR3 nucleotide sequence: TGTGCCAGCAGCTTGTTGCCCGCTGGAAACACCATATATTTT.

This chain uses TRBV28 with TRBJ2-3, with D unresolved. This CDR3 region has 13 residues. CDR1 is MDHEN, CDR2 SYDVKM, per germline. Trimming took off 10 bases at V and 1 base at J, with 12 bases between the two ends. CDR3: CATLPTGTDTQYF. CDR3 bases: TGTGCCACCCTTCCCACAGGCACAGATACGCAGTATTTT.